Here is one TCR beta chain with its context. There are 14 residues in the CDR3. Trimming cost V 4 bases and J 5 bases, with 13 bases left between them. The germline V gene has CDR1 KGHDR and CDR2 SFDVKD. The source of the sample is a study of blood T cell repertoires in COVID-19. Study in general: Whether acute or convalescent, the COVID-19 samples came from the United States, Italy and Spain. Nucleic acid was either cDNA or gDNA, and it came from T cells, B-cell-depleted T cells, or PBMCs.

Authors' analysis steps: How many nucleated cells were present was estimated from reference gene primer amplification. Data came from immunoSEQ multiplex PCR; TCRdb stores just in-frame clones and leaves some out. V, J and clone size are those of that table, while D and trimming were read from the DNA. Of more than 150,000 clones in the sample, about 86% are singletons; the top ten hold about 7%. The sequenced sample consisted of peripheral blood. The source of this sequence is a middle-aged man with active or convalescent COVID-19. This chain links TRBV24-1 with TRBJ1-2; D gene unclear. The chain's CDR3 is CATSDPDGKYGYTF. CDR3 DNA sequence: TGTGCCACCAGTGACCCGGACGGGAAATATGGCTACACCTTC.